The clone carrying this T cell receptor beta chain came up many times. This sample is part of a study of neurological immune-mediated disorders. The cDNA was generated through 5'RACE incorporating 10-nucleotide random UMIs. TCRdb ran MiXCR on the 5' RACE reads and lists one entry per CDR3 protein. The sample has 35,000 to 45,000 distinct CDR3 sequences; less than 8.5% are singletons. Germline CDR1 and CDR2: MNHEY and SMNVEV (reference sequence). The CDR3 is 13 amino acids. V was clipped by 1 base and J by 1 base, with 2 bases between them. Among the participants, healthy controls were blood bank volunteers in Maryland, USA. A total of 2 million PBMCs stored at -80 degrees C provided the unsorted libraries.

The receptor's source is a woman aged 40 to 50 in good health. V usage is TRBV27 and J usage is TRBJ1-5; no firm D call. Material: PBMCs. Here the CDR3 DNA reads TGTGCCAGCAGTTTATGGAGCAATCAGCCCCAGCATTTT. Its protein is CASSLWSNQPQHF.